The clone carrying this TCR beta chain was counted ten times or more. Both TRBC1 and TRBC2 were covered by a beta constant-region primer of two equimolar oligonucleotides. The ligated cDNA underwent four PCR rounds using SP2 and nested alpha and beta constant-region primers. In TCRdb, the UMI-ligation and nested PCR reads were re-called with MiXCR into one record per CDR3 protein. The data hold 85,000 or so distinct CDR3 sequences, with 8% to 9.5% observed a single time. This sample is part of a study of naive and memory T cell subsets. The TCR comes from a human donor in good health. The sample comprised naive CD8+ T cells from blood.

The CDR3 region has the DNA TGCGCCAGCAGCCAAGAATGGGAAGTCTACAATGAGCAGTTCTTC. Its protein is CASSQEWEVYNEQFF. J is TRBJ2-1 and V is TRBV4-3; D not resolved. V lost 0 bases to trimming and J lost 3 bases, with 9 bases between them. This CDR3 is built from 15 residues. Germline V gene lookup returns CDR1 LGHNA and CDR2 YSLEER.